This TCR beta chain was obtained from a study of cytomegalovirus exposure and HLA in healthy donors. Findings and caveats of the study: Later analysis indicated greater clonal expansion among HLA-associated TCR beta chains than among equally common other chains.

A note on this clone: The target antigen is unknown.

The CDR3 spans 11 residues. Trimming removed 0 bases at V and 5 bases at J, with 2 bases between. CDR1 is SGHRS and CDR2 is YFSETQ in the germline V gene. It was with 60 Vbeta and 13 Jbeta primers that the PCR ran. Using immunoSEQ multiplex PCR, the repertoire was profiled, and TCRdb retains in-frame clones only, with some absent. The repertoire holds about 170,000 clones, with 65% to 80% as singletons. This TCR was sampled from a female donor in good health and CMV-seronegative. Sequenced material: PBMCs. The gene calls are TRBV5-1 and TRBJ2-5; D uncertain. The CDR3 coding sequence is TGCGCCAGCAGCTTGGCGGAGACCCAGTACTTC. Translation gives CASSLAETQYF.